This TCR beta chain was identified during a study of CD8+ T cells in alopecia areata (dated by TCRdb to the late 2010s). Regarding the study in general: Treated patients were enrolled in an open-label pilot trial of oral tofacitinib, 5 to 10 mg twice daily, for moderate-to-severe alopecia areata. Clonality in the scalp was compared among normal scalp (n=4), patchy alopecia areata scalp (n=8), and alopecia totalis/universalis scalp (n=8). High-throughput TCRbeta sequencing was used to examine T cell clonal expansion in alopecia areata in both the C3H/HeJ mouse model and human patients. immunoSEQ multiplex PCR using 35 Vbeta forward primers and 13 Jbeta reverse primers was used to amplify TCRbeta CDR3 regions. Scalp tissue and sorted CD4+ and CD8+ peripheral blood T cells from patchy and totalis/universalis alopecia areata patients and from healthy controls were covered by human TCRbeta sequencing. Patients stayed on tofacitinib for 6 to 18 months and then had 6 months of follow-up off drug so that delayed response and recurrence could be assessed. RNA was obtained with the PAXgene miRNA kit for fixed scalp, the miRNeasy kit for PBMCs, and the RNeasy kit for mouse skin. Tofacitinib-treated patients had biopsies at baseline and at 4 and 24 weeks of treatment, with a later scalp biopsy in several patients.

In regard to this clone: Its binding antigen is unknown. There are no base qualities to consult, and no much larger clone falls within one base.

The time point tag for this specimen amounts to: baseline before oral tofacitinib. Lesional scalp punch biopsies and peripheral blood were obtained from alopecia areata patients. PBMCs were isolated by density centrifugation and stained for CD3, CD4 and CD8, after which CD4+ and CD8+ T cells were sorted on a FACSAria. Libraries were prepared through the immunoSEQ multiplex PCR assay. To provide template for TCR sequencing, every sample had RNA extracted and reverse transcribed into cDNA. First-strand cDNA was synthesized using SuperScript III with a 2:1 mix of oligo-dT and random hexamers. Amplification bias was assessed with a synthetic immune receptor repertoire, and residual bias was removed computationally. For the original study's pipeline: Raw reads were preprocessed to remove errors, and CDR3 was defined by IMGT conventions from the conserved cysteine to phenylalanine. Clonality was computed by normalizing Shannon entropy by log2 of the number of productive unique TCRs and subtracting the result from 1. Whether scalp clones were CD4 or CD8 was inferred by matching scalp TCRbeta sequences against CD4 and CD8 repertoires sorted from blood. TCRdb obtained this table from immuneACCESS and retained in-frame rearrangements with V and J assigned. These tables miss some clones; where compared with another copy, unresolved V genes account for less than half of the shortfall, and the remainder is unexplained. The D gene and trimming were derived from the DNA, and the V and J assignments and clone size from that table. This sample lists about 180,000 clones; 50% to 60% were detected once. The ten largest make up 14% to 15% of the sample.

Overall results and qualifications from the work: Compared with normal scalp, lesional scalp, particularly in alopecia totalis/universalis, had higher clonality and more expanded CD8+ clones, which suggests antigenic drive. Unlike mouse skin, where gammadelta T cells dominate, normal human skin contains resident alphabeta T cells that get sequenced too, which complicates analysis of the scalp TCR repertoire. TCR sequences shared between patients were less clear than in mice, possibly partly because of HLA diversity in the patient population.

Reading the germline V gene gives CDR1 KGHSH and CDR2 LQKENI. CDR3 length: 16 amino acids, cysteine to phenylalanine. CDR3 DNA is the only sequence kept; it has 48 bases, read in frame from the first base. V is trimmed back by 4 bases and J by 4 bases, and the junction contains 13 bases that no gene match accounts for. The sequencing used CD4+ T cells sorted from blood, collected at week 0. The rearranged segments are TRBV18 and TRBJ2-7, with 7 bases in between that match TRBD2. This clonotype was sampled from a human donor with alopecia areata. The CDR3 is CASSRGRGGLEYEQYF. Read as DNA, the sequence is TGTGCCAGCTCACGCGGCCGGGGAGGGTTGGAGTACGAGCAGTACTTC.